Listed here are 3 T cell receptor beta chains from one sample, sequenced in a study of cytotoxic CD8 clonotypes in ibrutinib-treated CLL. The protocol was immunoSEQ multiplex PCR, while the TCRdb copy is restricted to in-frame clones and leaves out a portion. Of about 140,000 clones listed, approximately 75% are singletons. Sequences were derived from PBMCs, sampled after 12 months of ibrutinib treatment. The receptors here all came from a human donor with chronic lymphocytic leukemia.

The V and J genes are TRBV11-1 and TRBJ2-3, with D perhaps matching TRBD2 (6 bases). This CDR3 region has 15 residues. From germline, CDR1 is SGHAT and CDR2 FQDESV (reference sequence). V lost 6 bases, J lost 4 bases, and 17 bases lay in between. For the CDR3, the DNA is TGTGCCAGCAGTCGACTAGGGGTAGAGCCAGATACGCAGTATTTT. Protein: CASSRLGVEPDTQYF.

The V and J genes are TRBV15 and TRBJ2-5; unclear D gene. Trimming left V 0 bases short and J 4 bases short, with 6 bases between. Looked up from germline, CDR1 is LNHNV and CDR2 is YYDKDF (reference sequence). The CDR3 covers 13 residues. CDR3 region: CATSREIGETQYF. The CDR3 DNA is TGTGCCACCAGCAGAGAGATCGGAGAGACCCAGTACTTC.

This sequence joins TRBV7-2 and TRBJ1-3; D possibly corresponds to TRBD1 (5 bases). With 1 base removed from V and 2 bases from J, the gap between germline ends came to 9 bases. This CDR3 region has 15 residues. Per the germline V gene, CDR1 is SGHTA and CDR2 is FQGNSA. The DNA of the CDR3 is TGTGCCAGCAGCTTAGTACAGGCCGCTGGAAACACCATATATTTT. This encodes CASSLVQAAGNTIYF.